This T cell receptor (beta chain) was recovered during a study of Graves' ophthalmopathy and Graves' hyperthyroidism (dated by TCRdb to between 2018 and 2020). For the study in its entirety: Peripheral blood was collected at initial diagnosis, prior to any treatment. TCR beta repertoire signatures were used to distinguish Graves' ophthalmopathy from Graves' hyperthyroidism and to predict progression to ophthalmopathy. In total, some 130 blood samples were TCR-sequenced: some 43 ophthalmopathy, under 85 hyperthyroidism and roughly 17 hyperthyroidism-to-ophthalmopathy patients. To explore V-J signatures distinguishing ophthalmopathy from hyperthyroidism, a discovery set of 100 patients (fewer than 45 ophthalmopathy, 55 to 60 stable hyperthyroidism) was enrolled. For independent validation, a separate cohort was made up of around 19 hyperthyroidism patients plus 17 patients who later progressed from hyperthyroidism to ophthalmopathy. In a handful of hyperthyroidism patients, the T-cell repertoire of thyroid tissue was compared with the T-cell repertoire of blood. Following sampling, methimazole starting at 30 mg daily was administered to hyperthyroidism patients, and high-dose intravenous methylprednisolone was administered to ophthalmopathy patients. Study-level results and caveats: No statistical method was used to set the sample size in advance, and the investigators knew which group each participant was assigned to. Most of the expanded thyroid clonotypes with a frequency above 0.001 were also detected in blood, and it was suggested that the thyroid immune response may be reflected by blood repertoires. In validation, the model predicted ophthalmopathy progression with less than 71% sensitivity and approximately 72% specificity; about a dozen predicted patients were CT-confirmed with GO in a median of approximately 6.5 months. The 13-signature model separated ophthalmopathy from stable hyperthyroidism with approximately 90% sensitivity and 81% to 82% specificity in cross-validation, and 80%/75% in the test set.

Patients with ophthalmopathy had moderately to severely active disease, with a Clinical Activity Score of 3 or more, a NOSPECS grade of 4 or more, and a disease duration of less than 3 months. Patients were excluded if they had other autoimmune diseases, uncontrolled infections, pregnancy or lactation. Clinical symptoms, serum thyroxine, TRAb, thyroid ultrasound and orbital computed tomography were used for diagnosis. Using Ficoll-Paque density gradient centrifugation, PBMCs were isolated from 9.5 to 10 ml of fresh peripheral blood. Trizol reagent was used to extract the total RNA, and its quality was then checked on an Agilent 2100 Bioanalyzer. TCR beta CDR3 regions were amplified from RNA transcripts for repertoire sequencing. A first-round RT-PCR used HTBI primers with the Qiagen OneStep RT-PCR kit, followed by a second-round multiplex PCR, size selection and purification. The libraries underwent paired-end sequencing with 100 bp reads on an Illumina HiSeq2000. Concerning the study's data processing: SOAPnuke was used to process the reads, removing any read that contained adapters or uncalled bases, had a mean Phred below 15, or lacked an exact match to the constant primer or identifier. High-quality paired reads were merged with COPE v1.2.5. Unique nucleotide sequences were defined as clonotypes and aligned to IMGT TRB V, D and J references using MiTCR v1.1. Only V-J combinations with frequency above 0.0001 were analysed, covering 99% to 99.2% of repertoires. For each V-J combination, a TCR clonal expansion and chaos score was defined as F50 clonal expansion divided by the chaos observed in the TCRdist matrix. Welch's t-statistics and random forest were used to reduce features to about a dozen V-J combinations, which were fed into a naive Bayes classifier. The similarity between thyroid and blood repertoires was quantified using the Morisita-Horn index. TCRdb passed the public sequencing reads through fastp at Q25 and MiXCR, retaining productive beta sequences. All rows with the same CDR3 protein become a single entry with the most common DNA and genes. The V and J calls and clone size are TCRdb's, not the authors'. The sample yields a few hundred thousand distinct CDR3 sequences; 15% to 20% were counted once. The ten largest clonotypes hold roughly an eighth of the sample.

Many counts were recorded for this clonotype. This receptor's antigen is unknown. This may arise from a read error, as a much more abundant clone is one base away. The germline V gene provides CDR1 SGHAT and CDR2 FQNNGV. Taken from cysteine to phenylalanine, the CDR3 has 15 residues. Here the CDR3 DNA is all that survives: 45 bases in frame from base 1. The junction shows trimming of 2 bases on V and 9 bases on J, plus 19 bases between the germline ends. The sample was peripheral blood. This chain joins TRBV11-2 to TRBJ2-5, with an unclear D gene assignment. This sequence originates from an adult man with Graves' ophthalmopathy. For the CDR3, the sequence is CASSLTSGDAEAQYF. The nucleotides are TGTGCCAGCAGCTTAACGTCTGGGGATGCCGAGGCCCAGTACTTC.